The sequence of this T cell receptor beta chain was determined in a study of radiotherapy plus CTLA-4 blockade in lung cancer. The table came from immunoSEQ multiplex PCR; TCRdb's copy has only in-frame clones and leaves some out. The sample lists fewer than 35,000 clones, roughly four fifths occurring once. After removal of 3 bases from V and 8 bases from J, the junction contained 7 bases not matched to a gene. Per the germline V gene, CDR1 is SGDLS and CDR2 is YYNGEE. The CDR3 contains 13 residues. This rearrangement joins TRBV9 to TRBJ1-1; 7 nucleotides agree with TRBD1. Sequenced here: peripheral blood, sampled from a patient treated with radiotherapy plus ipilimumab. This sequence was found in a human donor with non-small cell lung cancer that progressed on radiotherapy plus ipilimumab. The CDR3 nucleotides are TGTGCCAGCAGCGCGGAGGGGACAGACGAAGCTTTCTTT. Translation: CASSAEGTDEAFF.